This section outlines one TCR beta chain sequence together with its context. The data are from a study of blood T cell repertoires in COVID-19. The overall study: Material from acute and convalescent COVID-19 was sourced from the United States, Italy and Spain. In each case, the material was cDNA or gDNA derived from T cells, B-cell-depleted T cells, or PBMCs.

Per the original data handling: Reference gene primer amplification yielded estimated nucleated cell counts. Only in-frame clones appear in the TCRdb table, and some are missing; sequencing was by immunoSEQ multiplex PCR. The V and J calls and clone size were taken over from that table, and D and trimming were inferred from the DNA. Among some 100,000 clones listed, just over 90% were seen once. V lost 5 bases, J lost 4 bases, and 5 bases stayed unmatched. The length of the CDR3 is 15 residues. Germline V CDR1 and CDR2: SGHVS, FQNEAQ. The sequence came from a man in his fifties or sixties with acute or convalescent COVID-19. This chain connects TRBV7-8 to TRBJ2-2; 9 bases map to TRBD1. The specimen sequenced was peripheral blood. In DNA, the CDR3 is TGTGCCAGCAGCCCCGGGACAGGGAGCACCGGGGAGCTGTTTTTT. Translation: CASSPGTGSTGELFF.